The rows below give T cell receptor beta chains drawn from one sample of a study of blood T cell repertoires in COVID-19. Some clones are missing from TCRdb's copy, which holds only in-frame ones; the method was immunoSEQ multiplex PCR. The sample lists just over 350,000 clones; 75% to 90% were seen once. The source material was peripheral blood. These receptors originate from a woman aged 60-75 years with COVID-19, enrolled during active disease. The CDR3 runs from the conserved cysteine through the conserved F or W. A D gene is named only where the DNA matches it firmly. The size entry is marked missing in some rows and otherwise reads once, few, many or a size class.

clone size,J gene,V gene,D gene,CDR3 DNA,CDR3 protein
-,TRBJ1-6,TRBV18,-,TGTGCCAGCTCACCCCTCGGTGACACGAGCTCCTATAATTCACCCCTCCACTTT,CASSPLGDTSSYNSPLHF
-,TRBJ1-5,TRBV19,-,TGTGCCAGTAGTATAGATTCCTTCGGCAATCAGCCCCAGCATTTT,CASSIDSFGNQPQHF
-,TRBJ2-1,TRBV11-3,TRBD2,TGTGCCAGCAGCTTTGGCGGGGGTGACAATGAGCAGTTCTTC,CASSFGGGDNEQFF
-,TRBJ2-7,TRBV13,TRBD2,TGTGCCAGCAGCTTAACACTAGCGGGGGGCGTCTCCTACGAGCAGTATTTC,CASSLTLAGGVSYEQYF
-,TRBJ2-3,TRBV18,-,TGTGCCAGCTCACCACGTGGGGGGGCCACAGATACGCAGTATTTT,CASSPRGGATDTQYF
few,TRBJ1-2,TRBV4-1,-,TGCGCCAGCAGCCAAGAAACGCCCCTAGGTGGCTACACCTTC,CASSQETPLGGYTF
-,TRBJ2-7,TRBV6-2/TRBV6-3,TRBD1,TGTGCCAGCAGTTATAGAGAGACAGGGATCCCCGAGCAGTACTTC,CASSYRETGIPEQYF
-,TRBJ2-5,TRBV12-5,-,TGTGCTAGTGGTTTGGCGTCGTTCGGGGTCCAAGAGACCCAGTACTTC,CASGLASFGVQETQYF
-,TRBJ1-2,TRBV6-5,TRBD1,TGTGCCAGCAGTTACCGGGCAGGGGGGTATGGCTACACCTTC,CASSYRAGGYGYTF
-,TRBJ1-2,TRBV6-5,-,TGTGCCAGCAGTTACCGACGGGACATAGTGGGCTATGGCTACACCTTC,CASSYRRDIVGYGYTF
-,TRBJ1-3,TRBV5-1,-,TGCGCCAGCAGCTTGGCCTCAGACTTTTCTGGAAACACCATATATTTT,CASSLASDFSGNTIYF
-,TRBJ2-2,TRBV5-1,TRBD1,TGCGCCAGCAGCTTGCGGGTGGTGGGACAGATGAACACCGGGGAGCTGTTTTTT,CASSLRVVGQMNTGELFF
-,TRBJ1-6,TRBV10-2,-,TGCGCCAGCAGTGATCGACAGAATTCACCCCTCCACTTT,CASSDRQNSPLHF
-,TRBJ1-4,TRBV7-8,TRBD1,TGTGCCAGCAGCTTAGTAGGGACAGGGGCCGAGGCGGCTAATGAAAAACTGTTTTTT,CASSLVGTGAEAANEKLFF
-,TRBJ2-1,TRBV4-2,-,TGTGCCAGCAGGCCGGACTCACCTCTCGGTGAGCAGTTCTTC,CASRPDSPLGEQFF
-,TRBJ1-1,TRBV12-3/TRBV12-4,TRBD1,TGTGCCAGCAGTTCAACCCGGGACAGACGGGCTTTCTTT,CASSSTRDRRAFF
-,TRBJ1-1,TRBV7-2,-,TGTGCCAGCAGCCCCCTAACGGACATGGGCGAAGCTTTCTTT,CASSPLTDMGEAFF